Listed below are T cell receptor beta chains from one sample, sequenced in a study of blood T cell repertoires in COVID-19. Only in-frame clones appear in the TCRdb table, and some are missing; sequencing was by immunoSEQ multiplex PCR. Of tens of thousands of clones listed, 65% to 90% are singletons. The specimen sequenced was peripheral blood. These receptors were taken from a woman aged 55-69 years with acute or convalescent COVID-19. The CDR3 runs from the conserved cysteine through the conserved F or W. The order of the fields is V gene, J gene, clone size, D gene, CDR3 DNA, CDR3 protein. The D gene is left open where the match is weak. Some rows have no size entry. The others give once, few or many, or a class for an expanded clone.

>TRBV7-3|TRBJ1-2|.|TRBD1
TGTGCCAGCAGCGCGACAGGGTACGGCTACACCTTC
CASSATGYGYTF
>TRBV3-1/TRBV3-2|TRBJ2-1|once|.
TGTGCCAGCAGCCCTTCGGGGAGCTCCTACAATGAGCAGTTCTTC
CASSPSGSSYNEQFF
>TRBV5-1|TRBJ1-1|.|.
TGCGCCAGCAGCTCCTTTATGGCTTCGAACACTGAAGCTTTCTTT
CASSSFMASNTEAFF
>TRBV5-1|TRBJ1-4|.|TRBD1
TGCGCCAGCAGCTTGGGGGGACAGGGGTTCGAAAAACTGTTTTTT
CASSLGGQGFEKLFF
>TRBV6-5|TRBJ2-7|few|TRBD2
TGTGCCAGCAGCGCTAGGACTAGCGAGGACTACGAGCAGTACTTC
CASSARTSEDYEQYF
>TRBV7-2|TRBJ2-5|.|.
TGTGCCAGCAGCTTATCAATGTCCCAAGAGACCCAGTACTTC
CASSLSMSQETQYF
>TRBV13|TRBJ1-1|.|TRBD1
TGTGCCAGCAGCTCAAGACGGACAGGAGGAGGTGAAGCTTTCTTT
CASSSRRTGGGEAFF
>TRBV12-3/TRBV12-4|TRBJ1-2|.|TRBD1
TGTGCCAGCAGCTCACAGGGGTTGTATGGCTACACCTTC
CASSSQGLYGYTF
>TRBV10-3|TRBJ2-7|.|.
TGTGCCATCAGACCCGGCGGGGGCGACGAGCAGTACTTC
CAIRPGGGDEQYF
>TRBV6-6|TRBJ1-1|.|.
TGTGCCAGCAGGGATGCGGGGCAGAACACTGAAGCTTTCTTT
CASRDAGQNTEAFF
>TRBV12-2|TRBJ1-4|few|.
TGTGCAAGTCGCTTCCCGACAGGGATTGAAAAACTGTTTTTT
CASRFPTGIEKLFF
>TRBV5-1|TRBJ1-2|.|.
TGCGCCAGCAGCTCGGACGGCGGGCCCTATGGCTACACCTTC
CASSSDGGPYGYTF
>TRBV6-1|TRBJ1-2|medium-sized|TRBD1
TGTGCCAGCAGCGAACCCCGGCGCCCAGACAGGGTAGGCTACACCTTC
CASSEPRRPDRVGYTF
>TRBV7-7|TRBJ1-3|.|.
TGTGCCAGCAGCCCTCAACTAGGAAACACCATATATTTT
CASSPQLGNTIYF
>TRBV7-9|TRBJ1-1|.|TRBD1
TGTGCCAGCAGCTACAGGGGAGATACTGAAGCTTTCTTT
CASSYRGDTEAFF
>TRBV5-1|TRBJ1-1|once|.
TGCGCCAGCAGCTTGCGGGGTCGGGGCACTGAAGCTTTCTTT
CASSLRGRGTEAFF
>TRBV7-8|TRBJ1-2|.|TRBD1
TGTGCCAGCAGCGAGGGACAGGACTATGGCTACACCTTC
CASSEGQDYGYTF
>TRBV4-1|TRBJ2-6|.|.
TGCGCCAGCAGCCTCCCAGGAAGCAGCCCCGGGGCCAACGTCCTGACTTTC
CASSLPGSSPGANVLTF
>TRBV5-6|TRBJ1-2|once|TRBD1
TGTGCCAGCAGCTTGATTTACAGGGGGAATTCAAACTATGGCTACACCTTC
CASSLIYRGNSNYGYTF
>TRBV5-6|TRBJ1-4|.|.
TGTGCCAGCAGCTTCGGACCAGGGGTTGAAAAACTGTTTTTT
CASSFGPGVEKLFF
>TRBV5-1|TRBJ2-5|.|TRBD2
TGCGCCAGCAGCCCCGGGACTAGCGGGGCCAAAGAGACCCAGTACTTC
CASSPGTSGAKETQYF
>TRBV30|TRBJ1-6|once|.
TGTGCCTGGAGTCTGGACAATAATTCACCCCTCCACTTT
CAWSLDNNSPLHF
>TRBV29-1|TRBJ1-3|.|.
TGCAGCGTTGTAGCGCTTGGAAACACCATATATTTT
CSVVALGNTIYF
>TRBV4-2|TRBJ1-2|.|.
TGTGCCAGCAGCCAAGAAAACCAGAATGGCTACACCTTC
CASSQENQNGYTF
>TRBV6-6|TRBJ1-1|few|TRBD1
TGTGCCAGCACCCCAACAGGGGGCACTGAAGCTTTCTTT
CASTPTGGTEAFF
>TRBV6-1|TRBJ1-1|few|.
TGTGCCAGCAGTGACAGGGGAAGCACTGAAGCTTTCTTT
CASSDRGSTEAFF
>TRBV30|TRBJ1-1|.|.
TGTGCCTTAGACAGGCCGAACACTGAAGCTTTCTTT
CALDRPNTEAFF
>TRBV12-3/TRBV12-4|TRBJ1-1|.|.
TGTGCCAGCAGTTTAGGTGAGGGCTCGGGAGCTTTCTTT
CASSLGEGSGAFF
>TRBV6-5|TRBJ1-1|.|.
TGTGCCAGCAGTTACGCGAGGAAGGGGGACGCTTTCTTT
CASSYARKGDAFF
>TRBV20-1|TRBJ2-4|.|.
TGCAGGGCGGCCAGCCCGGACATTCAGTACTTC
CRAASPDIQYF
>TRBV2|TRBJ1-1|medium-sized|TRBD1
TGTGCCAGCAGGCTGGACAGGGGGGACACTGAAGCTTTCTTT
CASRLDRGDTEAFF
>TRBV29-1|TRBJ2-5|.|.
TGCAGCGTTGAAGATATGGACATCACAAGAGCCCAGTACTTC
CSVEDMDITRAQYF
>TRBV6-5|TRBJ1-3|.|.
TGTGCCAGCAGTCGGGGGACGGCTGGAAACACCATATATTTT
CASSRGTAGNTIYF
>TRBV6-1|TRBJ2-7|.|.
TGTGCCAGCAGTGAATACCGACGGGGGGCTCTCTACGAGCAGTACTTC
CASSEYRRGALYEQYF
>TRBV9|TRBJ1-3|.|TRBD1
TGTGCCAGCAGCGTCCTACAGGGGAGTCAATCTGGAAACACCATATATTTT
CASSVLQGSQSGNTIYF
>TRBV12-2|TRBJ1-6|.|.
TGTGCAAGTCGCCCTGAGACAAAAAATTCACCCCTCCACTTT
CASRPETKNSPLHF
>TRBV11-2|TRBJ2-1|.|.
TGTGCCAGCAGCTTAGATGTAGCCGGATACAATGAGCAGTTCTTC
CASSLDVAGYNEQFF
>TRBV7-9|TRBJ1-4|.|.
TGTGCCAGCAGCCCCGGGGGGCCAACTAATGAAAAACTGTTTTTT
CASSPGGPTNEKLFF
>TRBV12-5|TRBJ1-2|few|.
TGTGCTAGTGGTTTCCAAAACTATGGCTACACCTTC
CASGFQNYGYTF